This T cell receptor beta chain was found in a study of T cells in Graves' hyperthyroidism and ophthalmopathy. No progression to ophthalmopathy during 18 months of follow-up defined stable disease. Exclusion followed for patients with uncontrolled infection, other autoimmune disease, pregnancy or lactation. It was 8 to 10 ml of fresh peripheral blood that supplied the PBMCs. The germline gives CDR1 SGHRS, CDR2 YFSETQ. The V gene end was trimmed by 3 bases and the J gene end by 6 bases; junction bases not matched to a gene: 5. CDR3 length: 14 residues. RNA transcripts provided the source from which TCR beta CDR3 regions were amplified. The HTBI set primed first-round TCR CDR3 RT-PCR. Using its own MiXCR run on the multiplex PCR reads, TCRdb lists one record per CDR3 protein. The sample lists 340,000 or so distinct CDR3 sequences, roughly 15% occurring once.

The TCR comes from a man aged 25-45 years with Graves' hyperthyroidism. V gene TRBV5-1 combines with J gene TRBJ1-1, with TRBD1 matching 10 bases. The sequenced sample consisted of blood. In DNA form, the CDR3 reads TGCGCCAGCAGCTCCGGGACAGGGGTACCTGAAGCTTTCTTT. Translated, it gives CASSSGTGVPEAFF.